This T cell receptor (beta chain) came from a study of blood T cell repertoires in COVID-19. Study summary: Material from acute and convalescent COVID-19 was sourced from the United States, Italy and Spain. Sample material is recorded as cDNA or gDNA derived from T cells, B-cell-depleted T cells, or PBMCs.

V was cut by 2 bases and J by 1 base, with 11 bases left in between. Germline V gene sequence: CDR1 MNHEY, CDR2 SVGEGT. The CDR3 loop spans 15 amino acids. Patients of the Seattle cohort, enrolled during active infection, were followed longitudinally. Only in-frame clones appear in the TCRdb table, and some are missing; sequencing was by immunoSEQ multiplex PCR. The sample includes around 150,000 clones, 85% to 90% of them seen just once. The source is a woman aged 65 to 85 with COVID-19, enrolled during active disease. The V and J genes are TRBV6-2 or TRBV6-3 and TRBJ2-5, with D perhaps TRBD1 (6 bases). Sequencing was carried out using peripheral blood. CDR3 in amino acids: CASSYQGTRQETQYF. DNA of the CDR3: TGTGCCAGCAGTTACCAGGGGACCCGCCAAGAGACCCAGTACTTC.